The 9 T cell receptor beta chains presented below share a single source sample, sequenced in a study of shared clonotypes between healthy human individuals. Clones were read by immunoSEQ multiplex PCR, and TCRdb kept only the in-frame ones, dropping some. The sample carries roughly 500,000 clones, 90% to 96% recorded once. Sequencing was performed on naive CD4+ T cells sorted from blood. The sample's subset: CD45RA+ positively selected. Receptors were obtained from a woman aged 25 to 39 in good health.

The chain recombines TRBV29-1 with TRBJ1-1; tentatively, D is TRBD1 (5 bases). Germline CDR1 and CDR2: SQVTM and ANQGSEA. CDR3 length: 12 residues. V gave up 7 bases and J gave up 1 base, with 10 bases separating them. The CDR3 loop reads CSGHRRNTEAFF. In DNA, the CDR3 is TGCAGCGGGCACAGGAGGAACACTGAAGCTTTCTTT.

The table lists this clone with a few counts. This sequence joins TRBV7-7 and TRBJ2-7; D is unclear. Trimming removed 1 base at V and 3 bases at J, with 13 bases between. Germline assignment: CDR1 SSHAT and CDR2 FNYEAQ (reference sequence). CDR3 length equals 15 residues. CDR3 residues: CASSLGPTHYYEQYF. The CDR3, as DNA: TGTGCCAGCAGCTTAGGCCCGACCCACTACTACGAGCAGTACTTC.

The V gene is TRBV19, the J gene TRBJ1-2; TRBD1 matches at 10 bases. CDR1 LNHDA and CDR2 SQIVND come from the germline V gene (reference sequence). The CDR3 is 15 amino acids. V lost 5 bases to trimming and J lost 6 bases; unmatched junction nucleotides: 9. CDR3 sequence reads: CASSSPGQGLNGYTF. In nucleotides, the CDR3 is TGTGCCAGTAGTTCACCGGGACAGGGGTTGAATGGCTACACCTTC.

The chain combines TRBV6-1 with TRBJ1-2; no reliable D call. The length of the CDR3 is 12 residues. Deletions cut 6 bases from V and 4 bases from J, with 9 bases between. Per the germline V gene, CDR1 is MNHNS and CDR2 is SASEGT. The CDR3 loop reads CASSVAFYGYTF. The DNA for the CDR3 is TGTGCCAGCAGCGTGGCATTCTATGGCTACACCTTC.

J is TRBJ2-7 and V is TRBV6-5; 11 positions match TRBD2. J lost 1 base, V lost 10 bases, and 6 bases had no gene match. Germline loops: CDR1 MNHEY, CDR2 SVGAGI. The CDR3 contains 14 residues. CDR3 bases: TGTGCCACTTCCGGGACTAGCGGATCCTACGAGCAGTACTTC. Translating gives CATSGTSGSYEQYF.

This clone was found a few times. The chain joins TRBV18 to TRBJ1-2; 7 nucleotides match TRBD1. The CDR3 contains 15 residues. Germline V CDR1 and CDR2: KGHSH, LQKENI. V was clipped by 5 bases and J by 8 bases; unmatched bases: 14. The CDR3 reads CASSEQDRDRKGYTF. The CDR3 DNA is TGTGCCAGCTCAGAACAAGACCGGGACAGAAAGGGCTACACCTTC.

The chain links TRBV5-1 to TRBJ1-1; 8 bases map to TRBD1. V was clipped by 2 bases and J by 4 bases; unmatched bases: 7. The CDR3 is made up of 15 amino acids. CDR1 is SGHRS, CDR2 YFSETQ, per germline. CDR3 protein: CASSLQGDIITEAFF. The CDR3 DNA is TGCGCCAGCAGCTTACAGGGGGATATTATCACTGAAGCTTTCTTT.

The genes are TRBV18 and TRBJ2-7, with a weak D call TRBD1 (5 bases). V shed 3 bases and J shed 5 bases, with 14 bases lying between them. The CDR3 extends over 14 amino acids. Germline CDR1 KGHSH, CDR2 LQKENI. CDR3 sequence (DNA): TGTGCCAGCTCACCGGTAATAGGGGTCCACGAGCAGTACTTC. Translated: CASSPVIGVHEQYF. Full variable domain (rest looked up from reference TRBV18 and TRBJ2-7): NAGVMQNPRHLVRRRGQEARLRCSPMKGHSHVYWYRQLPEEGLKFMVYLQKENIIDESGMPKERFSAEFPKEGPSILRIQQVVRGDSAAYFCASSPVIGVHEQYFGPGTRLTVT.

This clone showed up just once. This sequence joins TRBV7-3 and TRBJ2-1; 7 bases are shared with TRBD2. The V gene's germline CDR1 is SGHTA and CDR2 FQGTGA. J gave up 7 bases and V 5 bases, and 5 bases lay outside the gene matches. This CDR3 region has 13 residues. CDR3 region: CASSRGSMNEQFF. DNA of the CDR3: TGTGCCAGCAGCCGCGGGAGTATGAATGAGCAGTTCTTC. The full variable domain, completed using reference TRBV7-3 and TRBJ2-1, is GAGVSQTPSNKVTEKGKYVELRCDPISGHTALYWYRQSLGQGPEFLIYFQGTGAADDSGLPNDRFFAVRPEGSVSTLKIQRTERGDSAVYLCASSRGSMNEQFFGPGTRLTVL.